The 22 T cell receptor beta chains below come from one sample, sequenced in a study of blood T cell repertoires in COVID-19. Some clones are missing from TCRdb's copy, which holds only in-frame ones; the method was immunoSEQ multiplex PCR. Of 200,000 to 300,000 clones detected, roughly nine tenths appear once; the ten largest clones hold just over 7%. The sample taken for sequencing was peripheral blood. All receptors derive from a man aged 60-69 years who had recovered from COVID-19.

In DNA, the CDR3 is TGTGCCAGCTCAAATCGTCCGGGGGGCGCAGATACGCAGTATTTT. It specifies CASSNRPGGADTQYF. V is TRBV18 and J is TRBJ2-3; D is perhaps TRBD2 (7 bases). V shed 5 bases and J shed 4 bases, with 16 bases lying between them. CDR1 is KGHSH and CDR2 is LQKENI in the germline V gene. The CDR3 has 15 residues.

The rearrangement joins TRBV24-1 to TRBJ1-4, with TRBD1 matching 8 bases. V lost 4 bases and J lost 12; bases outside the gene matches: 3. The CDR3 covers 12 residues. Germline V gene lookup returns CDR1 KGHDR and CDR2 SFDVKD. CDR3 protein: CATSDHRGELFF. In DNA form, the CDR3 reads TGTGCCACCAGTGACCACAGGGGGGAACTGTTTTTT.

The chain employs TRBV21-1 and TRBJ2-7; TRBD2, as called in the table, went unchecked against the DNA. TRBV21-1 has pseudogene status. The CDR3 length is 20 residues. The CDR3 region has the DNA TGTGCCAGCAGCAAAGTGCGGTGGAACCCAAGGGCGGGACGAGGTTACGAGCAGTACTTC. This encodes CASSKVRWNPRAGRGYEQYF.

This rearrangement joins TRBV4-2 to TRBJ1-3; D call uncertain. The V end was cut by 0 bases, the J end by 0 bases, with 9 bases between. The V gene's germline CDR1 is LGHNA and CDR2 YNFKEQ. There are 16 residues in the CDR3. The CDR3: CASSQEQLNSGNTIYF. CDR3 sequence (DNA): TGTGCCAGCAGCCAAGAACAGCTGAACTCTGGAAACACCATATATTTT.

This clone was found once. DNA for the CDR3: TGTGCCAGCAGCCCGACTAGTTGGACCCAGTACTTC. It translates to CASSPTSWTQYF. The V call is TRBV6-5, the J call TRBJ2-5, with D tentatively TRBD2 (6 bases). The CDR3 has 12 residues. Trimming stripped 6 bases from V and 7 bases from J, with 12 bases between. Looked up from germline, CDR1 is MNHEY and CDR2 is SVGAGI.

The genes are TRBV30 and TRBJ1-5, with TRBD1 matching 8 bases. This CDR3 has 12 residues. Germline V gene lookup returns CDR1 GTSNPN and CDR2 SVGIG (reference sequence). After removal of 5 bases from V and 6 bases from J, the junction contained 3 bases not matched to a gene. CDR3 nucleotides: TGTGCCTGGGGACAGGGAAGTCAGCCCCAGCATTTT. This codes for CAWGQGSQPQHF.

The chain links TRBV4-2 to TRBJ1-2, with D perhaps matching TRBD1 (6 bases). V shed 1 base and J shed 7 bases, with 13 bases lying between them. This CDR3 contains 14 residues. CDR1 and CDR2 from the germline V gene are LGHNA and YNFKEQ. In nucleotides, the CDR3 is TGTGCCAGCAGCCAAGTGGGGGGGGCGCGTGGCTACACCTTC. As protein: CASSQVGGARGYTF.

This chain uses TRBV9 with TRBJ2-1, with 8 bases that match TRBD2. This CDR3 comprises 15 residues. Losses at the gene ends were 3 bases for V and 4 bases for J; bases not matched to a gene: 6. Germline V gene lookup returns CDR1 SGDLS and CDR2 YYNGEE. The CDR3 spells CASSGLSGEYNEQFF. As DNA, the CDR3 is TGTGCCAGCAGCGGACTTAGCGGGGAATACAATGAGCAGTTCTTC.

The chain joins TRBV5-1 to TRBJ1-1; a possible D gene is TRBD1 (5 bases). Germline V gives CDR1 SGHRS, CDR2 YFSETQ. V was trimmed by 4 bases and J by 6 bases, leaving 22 bases between them. The CDR3 sequence is 16 residues long. This CDR3 is CASSDLGRGTNSEAFF. CDR3 nucleotides: TGCGCCAGCAGCGACCTTGGAAGGGGCACTAATTCTGAAGCTTTCTTT.

The chain's CDR3 is CATSDRYREAFF. CDR3 in DNA: TGTGCCACCAGTGACCGGTACAGGGAAGCTTTCTTT. The chain uses TRBV24-1 and TRBJ1-1, with D perhaps TRBD1 (5 bases). The CDR3 spans 12 residues. Germline CDR1 and CDR2: KGHDR and SFDVKD. Trimming stripped 4 bases from V and 8 bases from J, with 10 bases between.

The V call is TRBV6-5, the J call TRBJ2-7, with 9 bases that match TRBD2. Germline V gene data show CDR1 as MNHEY and CDR2 as SVGAGI. This CDR3 spans 15 amino acids. Germline trimming cut 7 bases from V and 6 bases from J; bases unmatched to any gene: 13. The CDR3 reads CASINSGGVVREQYF. CDR3 in DNA: TGTGCCAGCATTAATAGCGGGGGCGTCGTTCGCGAGCAGTACTTC.

The chain is built from TRBV5-6 and TRBJ2-7; a weak D match, TRBD2 (7 bases). Between the trimmed V and J ends, which lost 1 base and 3 bases, there was a span of 14 bases. This CDR3 spans 15 amino acids. Germline V CDR1 and CDR2: SGHDT, YYEEEE. In nucleotides, the CDR3 is TGTGCCAGCAGCTTGCTAACGGGGGGCAACTACGAGCAGTACTTC. This sequence encodes CASSLLTGGNYEQYF.

The chain uses TRBV6-1 and TRBJ1-1; D is unclear. The V gene lost 0 bases and the J gene lost 6 bases, with 20 bases spanning the gap. The germline V gene encodes CDR1 MNHNS and CDR2 SASEGT. This CDR3 comprises 17 residues. The CDR3 nucleotides are TGTGCCAGCAGTGAAGCGGAGGCATCATGGGGTATCGCTGAAGCTTTCTTT. It codes for CASSEAEASWGIAEAFF.

The chain recombines TRBV7-6 with TRBJ1-1, with D tentatively TRBD1 (5 bases). There are 15 residues in the CDR3. Germline lookup yields CDR1 SGHVS and CDR2 FNYEAQ. V lost 1 base, J lost 0 bases, and 9 bases lay in between. The CDR3 here is CASSLVPGMNTEAFF. The CDR3 DNA reads TGTGCCAGCAGCTTAGTTCCAGGGATGAACACTGAAGCTTTCTTT.

This clone occurred once. V is TRBV2 and J is TRBJ2-1; 9 nucleotides agree with TRBD2. Trimming cost V 3 bases and J 6 bases; bases outside gene matches: 6. This CDR3 has 15 amino acids. Germline lookup yields CDR1 SNHLY and CDR2 FYNNEI. The CDR3 protein is CASSEQAGGFNEQFF. The CDR3 region has the DNA TGTGCCAGCAGTGAGCAAGCGGGGGGCTTCAATGAGCAGTTCTTC.

This clone has only one observation. This chain uses TRBV10-3 with TRBJ1-5; D is perhaps TRBD1 (6 bases). Trimming cost V 8 bases and J 5 bases, with 10 bases left between them. The germline V gene has CDR1 ENHRY and CDR2 SYGVKD. This CDR3 contains 12 residues. The CDR3 region is CAIGRGDQPQHF. The DNA for the CDR3 is TGTGCCATCGGGAGGGGGGATCAGCCCCAGCATTTT.

A single count supports this clone. This rearrangement joins TRBV5-4 to TRBJ1-5; D unclear. The V gene lost 4 bases and the J gene lost 3 bases, with 17 bases spanning the gap. The CDR3 totals 16 residues. Germline CDR1 SGHNT, CDR2 YYREEE (reference sequence). The CDR3 loop reads CASSPEGLVHNQPQHF. CDR3 sequence (DNA): TGTGCCAGCAGCCCCGAGGGTTTGGTGCACAATCAGCCCCAGCATTTT.

This clone was seen only a few times. The genes are TRBV5-1 and TRBJ2-2, with D perhaps matching TRBD1 (5 bases). CDR1 SGHRS and CDR2 YFSETQ come from the germline V gene. With 0 bases removed from V and 5 bases from J, the gap between germline ends came to 11 bases. The CDR3 spans 15 residues. This CDR3 is CASSLGAGMTGELFF. Here the CDR3 DNA reads TGCGCCAGCAGCTTGGGGGCAGGGATGACCGGGGAGCTGTTTTTT.

This chain connects TRBV2 to TRBJ1-4, with D hard to call. This CDR3 is 17 amino acids long. V was clipped by 3 bases and J by 4 bases, with 18 bases between them. Germline loops: CDR1 SNHLY, CDR2 FYNNEI. CDR3 bases: TGTGCCAGCAGTGACATCATAGGACTGATTCATAATGAAAAACTGTTTTTT. It translates to CASSDIIGLIHNEKLFF.

This clone was seen more than once but under ten times. The V call is TRBV10-3, the J call TRBJ2-3; unclear D gene. Germline-derived CDR1 and CDR2 are ENHRY and SYGVKD. The CDR3 totals 14 residues. V lost 2 bases and J 2 bases, leaving 8 bases between the germline ends. This CDR3 is CAISEEIFTDTQYF. The CDR3 nucleotides read TGTGCCATCAGTGAGGAGATATTCACAGATACGCAGTATTTT.

V is TRBV6-1 and J is TRBJ2-6; no firm D call. This CDR3 contains 15 residues. Trimming left V 0 bases short and J 4 bases short, with 7 bases between. CDR1 is MNHNS, CDR2 SASEGT, per germline. CDR3 bases: TGTGCCAGCAGTGAAGCGCGGCGGGGGGCCAACGTCCTGACTTTC. As protein: CASSEARRGANVLTF.

This clone occurred a few times. The chain links TRBV5-6 to TRBJ1-6; no clear D. CDR3 length equals 13 residues. Looked up from germline, CDR1 is SGHDT and CDR2 is YYEEEE. Trimming left V 4 bases short and J 9 bases short, with 11 bases between. This chain's CDR3 is CASSMRARSPLHF. The DNA for the CDR3 is TGTGCCAGCAGCATGAGGGCGCGTTCACCCCTCCACTTT.